The subject of this entry is one T cell receptor beta chain. The data belong to a study of technical replicates of blood from a handful of donors. Data came from immunoSEQ multiplex PCR; TCRdb stores just in-frame clones and leaves some out. The sample lists some 94,000 clones; around 96% were seen once. The CDR3 covers 15 residues. Germline V lookup: CDR1 MNHEY, CDR2 SVGAGI. V was shortened by 0 bases and J by 8 bases, with 16 bases between the two germline ends. This chain links TRBV6-5 with TRBJ1-2; D is undetermined. Source material: T cells isolated from PBMCs. The sequence derives from a human donor in good health. The DNA for the CDR3 is TGTGCCAGCAGTTACTCGCTTTGGGCCCGGGAGGGCTACACCTTC. Protein: CASSYSLWAREGYTF.